This TCR beta chain was profiled in a study of control samples from healthy donors and cancer patients. Some clones are missing from TCRdb's copy, which holds only in-frame ones; the method was immunoSEQ multiplex PCR. The sample gives roughly 400,000 clones, more than 80% of which show up once; more than 6% is in the top ten. The CDR3 is made up of 15 amino acids. The V gene lost 5 bases and the J gene lost 2 bases, with 12 bases spanning the gap. Germline CDR1 and CDR2: KGHDR and SFDVKD. This chain uses TRBV24-1 with TRBJ2-1; D not certain. This receptor was identified in a middle-aged man with head and neck cancer. The sequenced material came from PBMCs. The CDR3 is CATSVVHQTYNEQFF. The CDR3 nucleotides are TGTGCCACCAGTGTAGTTCACCAAACCTACAATGAGCAGTTCTTC.